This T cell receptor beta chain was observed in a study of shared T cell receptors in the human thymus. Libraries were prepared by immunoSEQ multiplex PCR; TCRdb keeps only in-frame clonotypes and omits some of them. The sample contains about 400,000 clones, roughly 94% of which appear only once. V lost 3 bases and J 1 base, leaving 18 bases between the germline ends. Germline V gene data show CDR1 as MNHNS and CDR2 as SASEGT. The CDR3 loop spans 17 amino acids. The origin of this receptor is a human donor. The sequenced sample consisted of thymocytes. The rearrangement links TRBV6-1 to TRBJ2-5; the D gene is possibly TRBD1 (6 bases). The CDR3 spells CASSDIRTELFQETQYF. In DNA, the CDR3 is TGTGCCAGCAGTGATATTAGGACAGAGCTCTTCCAAGAGACCCAGTACTTC.